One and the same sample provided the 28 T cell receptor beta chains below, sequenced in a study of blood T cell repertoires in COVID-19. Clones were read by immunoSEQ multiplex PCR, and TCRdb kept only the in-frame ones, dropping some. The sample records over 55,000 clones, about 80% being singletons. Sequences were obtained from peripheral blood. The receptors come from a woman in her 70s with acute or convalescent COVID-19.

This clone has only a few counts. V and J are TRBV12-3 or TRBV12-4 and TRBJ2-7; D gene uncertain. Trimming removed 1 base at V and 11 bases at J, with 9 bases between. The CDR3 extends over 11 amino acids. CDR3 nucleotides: TGTGCCAGCAGTTTAGGGTCCAGTAAGTACTTC. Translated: CASSLGSSKYF.

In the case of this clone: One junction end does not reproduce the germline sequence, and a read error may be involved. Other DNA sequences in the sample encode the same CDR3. DNA of the CDR3: TGTGCTAGCAGCTTCGGGACAGGGGTGTACGAGCAGTACTTC. This codes for CASSFGTGVYEQYF. The rearrangement links TRBV5-6 to TRBJ2-7; 10 nucleotides match TRBD1. The V gene's germline CDR1 is SGHDT and CDR2 YYEEEE. The CDR3 contains 14 residues.

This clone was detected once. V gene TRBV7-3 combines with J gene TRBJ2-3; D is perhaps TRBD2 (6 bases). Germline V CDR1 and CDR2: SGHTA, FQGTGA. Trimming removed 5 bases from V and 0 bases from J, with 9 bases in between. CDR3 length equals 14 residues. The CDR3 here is CASSVGTSTDTQYF. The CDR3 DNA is TGTGCCAGCAGCGTTGGGACTAGCACAGATACGCAGTATTTT.

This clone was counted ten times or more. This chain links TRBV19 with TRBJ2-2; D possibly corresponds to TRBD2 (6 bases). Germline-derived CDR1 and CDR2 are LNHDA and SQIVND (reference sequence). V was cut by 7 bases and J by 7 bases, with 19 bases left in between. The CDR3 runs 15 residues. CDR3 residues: CASKPAIAGLGELFF. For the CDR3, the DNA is TGTGCCAGTAAGCCCGCGATTGCGGGACTCGGGGAGCTGTTTTTT. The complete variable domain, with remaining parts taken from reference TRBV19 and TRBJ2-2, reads DGGITQSPKYLFRKEGQNVTLSCEQNLNHDAMYWYRQDPGQGLRLIYYSQIVNDFQKGDIAEGYSVSREKKESFPLTVTSAQKNPTAFYLCASKPAIAGLGELFFGEGSRLTVL.

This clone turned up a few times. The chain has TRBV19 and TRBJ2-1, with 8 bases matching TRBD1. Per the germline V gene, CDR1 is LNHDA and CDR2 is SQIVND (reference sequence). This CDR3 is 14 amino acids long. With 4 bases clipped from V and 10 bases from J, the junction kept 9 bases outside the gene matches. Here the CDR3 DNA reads TGTGCCAGTAGTAGGGGACAGGCATATTCCGAGCAGTTCTTC. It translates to CASSRGQAYSEQFF.

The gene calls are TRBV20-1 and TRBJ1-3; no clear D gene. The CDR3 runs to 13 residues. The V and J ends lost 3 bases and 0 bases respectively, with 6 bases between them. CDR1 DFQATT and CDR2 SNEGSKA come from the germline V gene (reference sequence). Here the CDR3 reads CSASGLSGNTIYF. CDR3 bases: TGCAGTGCTAGTGGGCTCTCTGGAAACACCATATATTTT.

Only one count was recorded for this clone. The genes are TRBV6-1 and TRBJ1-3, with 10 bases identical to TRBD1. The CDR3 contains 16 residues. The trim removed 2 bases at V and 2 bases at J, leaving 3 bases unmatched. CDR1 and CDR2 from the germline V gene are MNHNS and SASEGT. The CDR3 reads CASSELDRGAGNTIYF. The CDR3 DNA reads TGTGCCAGCAGTGAATTGGACAGGGGGGCTGGAAACACCATATATTTT.

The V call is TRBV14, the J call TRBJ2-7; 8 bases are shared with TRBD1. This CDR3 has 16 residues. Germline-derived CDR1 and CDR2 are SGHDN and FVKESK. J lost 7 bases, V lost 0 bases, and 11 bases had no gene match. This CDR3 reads CASSQDRRTGLWEQYF. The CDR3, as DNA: TGTGCCAGCAGCCAAGATAGAAGGACAGGGTTGTGGGAGCAGTACTTC.

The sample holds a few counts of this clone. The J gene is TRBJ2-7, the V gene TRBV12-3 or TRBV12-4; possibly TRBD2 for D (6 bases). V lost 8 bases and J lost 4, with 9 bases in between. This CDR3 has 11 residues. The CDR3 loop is CASGAGYEQYF. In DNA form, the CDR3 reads TGTGCCAGCGGGGCGGGGTACGAGCAGTACTTC.

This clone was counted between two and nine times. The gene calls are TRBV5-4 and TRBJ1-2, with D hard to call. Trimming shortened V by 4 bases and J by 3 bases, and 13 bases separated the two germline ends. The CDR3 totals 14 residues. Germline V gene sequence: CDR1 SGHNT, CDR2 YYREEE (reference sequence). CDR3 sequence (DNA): TGTGCCAGCAGCCCCGACATCGCCCACTATGGCTACACCTTC. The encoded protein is CASSPDIAHYGYTF.

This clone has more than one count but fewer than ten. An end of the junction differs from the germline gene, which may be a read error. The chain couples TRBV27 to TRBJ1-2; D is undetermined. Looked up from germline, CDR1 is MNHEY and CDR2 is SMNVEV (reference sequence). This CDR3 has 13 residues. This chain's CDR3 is CASSLWSGPGLVF. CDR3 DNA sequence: TGTGCCAGCAGTTTATGGTCCGGCCCGGGGTTAGTCTTC.

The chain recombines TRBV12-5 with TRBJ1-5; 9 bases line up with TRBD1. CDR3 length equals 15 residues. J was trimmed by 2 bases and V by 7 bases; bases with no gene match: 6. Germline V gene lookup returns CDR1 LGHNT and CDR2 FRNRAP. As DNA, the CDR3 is TGTGCTAGTGCCAGGGACAGGGCCGGCAATCAGCCCCAGCATTTT. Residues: CASARDRAGNQPQHF. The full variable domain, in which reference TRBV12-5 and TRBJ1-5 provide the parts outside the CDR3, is DARVTQTPRHKVTEMGQEVTMRCQPILGHNTVFWYRQTMMQGLELLAYFRNRAPLDDSGMPKDRFSAEMPDATLATLKIQPSEPRDSAVYFCASARDRAGNQPQHFGDGTRLSIL.

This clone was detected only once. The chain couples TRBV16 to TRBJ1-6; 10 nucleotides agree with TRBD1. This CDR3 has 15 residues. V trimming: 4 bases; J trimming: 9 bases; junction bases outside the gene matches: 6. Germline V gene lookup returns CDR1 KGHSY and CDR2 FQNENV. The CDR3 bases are TGTGCCAGCAGCCTTAGACAGGGGGCGTTTTCACCCCTCCACTTT. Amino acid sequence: CASSLRQGAFSPLHF.

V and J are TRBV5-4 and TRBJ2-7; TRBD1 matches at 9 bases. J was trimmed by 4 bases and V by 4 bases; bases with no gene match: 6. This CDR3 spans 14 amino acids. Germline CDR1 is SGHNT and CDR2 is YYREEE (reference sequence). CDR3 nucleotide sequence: TGTGCCAGCAGCCCGGACAGGGGTAGGTACGAGCAGTACTTC. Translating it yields CASSPDRGRYEQYF.

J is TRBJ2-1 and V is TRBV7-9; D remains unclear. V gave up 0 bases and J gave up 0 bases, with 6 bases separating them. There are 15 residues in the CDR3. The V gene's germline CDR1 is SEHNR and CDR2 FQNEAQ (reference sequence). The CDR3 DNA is TGTGCCAGCAGCTTAGCCGACACCTCCTACAATGAGCAGTTCTTC. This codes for CASSLADTSYNEQFF.

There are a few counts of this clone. CDR3 amino acids: CASSPGTGIDYGYTF. The CDR3 DNA reads TGTGCCAGCAGCCCGGGTACAGGTATCGACTATGGCTACACCTTC. The J gene is TRBJ1-2, the V gene TRBV5-8; the D gene is possibly TRBD1 (5 bases). Germline values: CDR1 SGHTS, CDR2 YDEGEE. The CDR3 has 15 amino acids. Trimming stripped 4 bases from V and 3 bases from J, with 16 bases between.

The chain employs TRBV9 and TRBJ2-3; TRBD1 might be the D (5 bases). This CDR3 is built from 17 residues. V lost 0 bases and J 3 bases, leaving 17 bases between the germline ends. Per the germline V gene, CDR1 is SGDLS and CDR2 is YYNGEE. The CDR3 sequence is CASSVDSGQGKTDTQYF. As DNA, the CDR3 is TGTGCCAGCAGCGTAGACTCGGGCCAGGGAAAGACAGATACGCAGTATTTT. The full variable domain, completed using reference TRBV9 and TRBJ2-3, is DSGVTQTPKHLITATGQRVTLRCSPRSGDLSVYWYQQSLDQGLQFLIQYYNGEERAKGNILERFSAQQFPDLHSELNLSSLELGDSALYFCASSVDSGQGKTDTQYFGPGTRLTVL.

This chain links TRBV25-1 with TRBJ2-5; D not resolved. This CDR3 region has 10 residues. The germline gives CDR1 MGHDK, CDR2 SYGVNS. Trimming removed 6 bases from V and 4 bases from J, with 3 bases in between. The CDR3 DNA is TGTGCCAGCAGCTCAGAGACCCAGTACTTC. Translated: CASSSETQYF.

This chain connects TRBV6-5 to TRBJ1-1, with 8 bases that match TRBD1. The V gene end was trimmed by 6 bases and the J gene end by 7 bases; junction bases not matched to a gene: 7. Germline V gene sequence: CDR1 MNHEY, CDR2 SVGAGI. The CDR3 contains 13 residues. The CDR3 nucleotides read TGTGCCAGCAGGATACAGGGGGGATTTGAAGCTTTCTTT. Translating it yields CASRIQGGFEAFF.

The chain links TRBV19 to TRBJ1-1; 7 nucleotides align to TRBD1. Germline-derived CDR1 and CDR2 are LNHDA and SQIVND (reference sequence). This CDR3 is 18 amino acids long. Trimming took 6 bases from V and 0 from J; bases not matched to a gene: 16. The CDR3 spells CASSRIPGGQNMNTEAFF. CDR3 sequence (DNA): TGTGCCAGTAGCCGCATACCCGGGGGACAGAACATGAACACTGAAGCTTTCTTT.

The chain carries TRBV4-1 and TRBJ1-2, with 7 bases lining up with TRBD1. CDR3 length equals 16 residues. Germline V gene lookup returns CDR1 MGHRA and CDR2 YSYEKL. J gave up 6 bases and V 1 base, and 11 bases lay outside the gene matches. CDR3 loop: CASSQGFDRVWNGYTF. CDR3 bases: TGCGCCAGCAGCCAAGGGTTCGACAGGGTGTGGAATGGCTACACCTTC.

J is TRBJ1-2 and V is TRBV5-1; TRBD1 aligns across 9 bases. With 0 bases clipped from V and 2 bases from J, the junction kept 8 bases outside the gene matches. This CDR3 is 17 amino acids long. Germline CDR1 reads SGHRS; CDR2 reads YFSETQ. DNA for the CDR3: TGCGCCAGCAGCTTGGCGGGTACAGGGGGCCAAAACTATGGCTACACCTTC. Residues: CASSLAGTGGQNYGYTF.

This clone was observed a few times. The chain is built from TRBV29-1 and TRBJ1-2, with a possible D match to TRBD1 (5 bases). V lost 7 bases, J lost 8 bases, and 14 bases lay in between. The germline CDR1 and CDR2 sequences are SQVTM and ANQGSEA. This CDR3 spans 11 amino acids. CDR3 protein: CSAAGDGGYTF. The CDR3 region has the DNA TGCAGCGCCGCGGGGGACGGGGGCTACACCTTC. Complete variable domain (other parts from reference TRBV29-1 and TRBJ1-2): SAVISQKPSRDICQRGTSLTIQCQVDSQVTMMFWYRQQPGQSLTLIATANQGSEATYESGFVIDKFPISRPNLTFSTLTVSNMSPEDSSIYLCSAAGDGGYTFGSGTRLTVV.

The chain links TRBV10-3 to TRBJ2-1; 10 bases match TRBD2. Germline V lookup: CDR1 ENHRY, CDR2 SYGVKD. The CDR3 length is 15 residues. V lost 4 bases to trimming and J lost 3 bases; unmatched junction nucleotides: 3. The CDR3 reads CAISGASGSYNEQFF. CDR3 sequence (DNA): TGTGCCATCAGTGGAGCTAGCGGGAGCTACAATGAGCAGTTCTTC.

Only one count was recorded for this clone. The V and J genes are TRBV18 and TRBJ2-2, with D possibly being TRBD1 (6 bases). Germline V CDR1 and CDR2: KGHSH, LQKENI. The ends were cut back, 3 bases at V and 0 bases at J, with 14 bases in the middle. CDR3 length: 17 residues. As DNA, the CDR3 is TGTGCCAGCTCACCGCCAGTGGGGACATCGAACACCGGGGAGCTGTTTTTT. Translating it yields CASSPPVGTSNTGELFF. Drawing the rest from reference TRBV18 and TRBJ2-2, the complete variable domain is NAGVMQNPRHLVRRRGQEARLRCSPMKGHSHVYWYRQLPEEGLKFMVYLQKENIIDESGMPKERFSAEFPKEGPSILRIQQVVRGDSAAYFCASSPPVGTSNTGELFFGEGSRLTVL.

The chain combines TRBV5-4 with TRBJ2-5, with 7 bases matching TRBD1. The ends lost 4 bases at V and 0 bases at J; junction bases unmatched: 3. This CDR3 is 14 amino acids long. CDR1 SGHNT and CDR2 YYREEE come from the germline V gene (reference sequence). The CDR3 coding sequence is TGTGCCAGCAGCCTGGGACAGAACCAAGAGACCCAGTACTTC. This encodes CASSLGQNQETQYF. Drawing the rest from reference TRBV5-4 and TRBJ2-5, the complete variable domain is ETGVTQSPTHLIKTRGQQVTLRCSSQSGHNTVSWYQQALGQGPQFIFQYYREEENGRGNFPPRFSGLQFPNYSSELNVNALELDDSALYLCASSLGQNQETQYFGPGTRLLVL.

The CDR3 region is CASRPDTLYGYTF. Here the CDR3 DNA reads TGTGCCAGCCGACCAGACACTCTCTATGGCTACACCTTC. This chain connects TRBV27 to TRBJ1-2; no definite D call. V was shortened by 8 bases and J by 4 bases, with 14 bases between the two germline ends. The CDR3 totals 13 residues. CDR1 and CDR2 from the germline V gene are MNHEY and SMNVEV (reference sequence).

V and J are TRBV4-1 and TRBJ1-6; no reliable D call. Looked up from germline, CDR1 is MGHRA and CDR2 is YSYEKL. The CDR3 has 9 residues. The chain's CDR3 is CDRESPLHF. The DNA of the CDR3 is TGCGATCGGGAATCACCCCTCCACTTT.